Shown below are 2 T cell receptor beta chains from a single sample sequenced in a study of response to subunit inactivated influenza vaccine. TCRdb re-called the RT-PCR reads with MiXCR, one entry per CDR3 protein. The repertoire consists of 450,000 to 600,000 distinct CDR3 sequences, with around 7.9% occurring once and the leading ten covering roughly 14%. Material: PBMCs from blood, obtained less than 25 months after vaccination. The receptors come from a man between 50 and 75 years old who received an inactivated influenza vaccine.

The V and J genes are TRBV19 and TRBJ2-1, with a weak D call TRBD2 (5 bases). The CDR3 runs to 14 residues. Trimming removed 6 bases at V and 4 bases at J, with 13 bases between. Germline V lookup: CDR1 LNHDA, CDR2 SQIVND (reference sequence). CDR3 DNA sequence: TGTGCCAGTAGCCTCGGGAACATATACAATGAGCAGTTCTTC. Translated: CASSLGNIYNEQFF.

This clonotype turned up a few times. The chain uses TRBV5-1 and TRBJ2-3; TRBD1 aligns across 7 bases. This CDR3 comprises 14 residues. In germline, CDR1 is SGHRS, CDR2 YFSETQ. After removal of 6 bases from V and 2 bases from J, the junction contained 6 bases not matched to a gene. In DNA, the CDR3 is TGCGCCAGCATAAGGGGGCCAACCACAGATACGCAGTATTTT. Residues: CASIRGPTTDTQYF.